Listed here are 15 T cell receptor beta chains from one sample, sequenced in a study of Tregs in tolerant kidney transplant recipients. The data were produced by immunoSEQ multiplex PCR, yet TCRdb's version contains in-frame clones alone and is incomplete. The top ten clones hold roughly 2% of a sample with 60,000 to 75,000 clones, approximately 83% of them seen once. The specimen comprised Tregs from blood, sampled before the transplant. These receptors were collected from a human donor who received a combined kidney and bone marrow transplant.

The chain joins TRBV5-1 to TRBJ1-6; D not certain. The CDR3 contains 14 residues. Per germline, CDR1 SGHRS and CDR2 YFSETQ. Trimming shortened V by 1 base and J by 11 bases, and 13 bases separated the two germline ends. CDR3 amino acids: CASSLFGGEPPLHF. In DNA, the CDR3 is TGCGCCAGCAGCTTGTTCGGCGGAGAGCCACCCCTCCACTTT.

The chain links TRBV6-5 to TRBJ2-7; 7 bases fit TRBD1. CDR1 is MNHEY, CDR2 SVGAGI, per germline. This CDR3 spans 15 amino acids. V trimming: 2 bases; J trimming: 4 bases; junction bases outside the gene matches: 8. CDR3 region: CASSYGQAKGYEQYF. As DNA, the CDR3 is TGTGCCAGCAGTTACGGACAGGCTAAGGGGTACGAGCAGTACTTC.

This clone was detected only a few times. The V call is TRBV11-2, the J call TRBJ2-3; a possible D gene is TRBD2 (6 bases). Germline CDR1 reads SGHAT; CDR2 reads FQNNGV. V was clipped by 0 bases and J by 3 bases, with 19 bases between them. The CDR3 loop spans 18 amino acids. CDR3 amino acids: CASSLDGVITRGTDTQYF. In DNA, the CDR3 is TGTGCCAGCAGCTTAGATGGGGTGATTACTCGGGGGACAGATACGCAGTATTTT.

This clone showed up just once. The chain is built from TRBV6-5 and TRBJ1-5; 7 nucleotides match TRBD1. The CDR3 has 15 residues. The V segment lost 5 bases and the J segment 1 base; nucleotides outside the gene matches: 5. The germline gives CDR1 MNHEY, CDR2 SVGAGI. CDR3 DNA: TGTGCCAGCAGTCCGGACAGGCCAAGCAATCAGCCCCAGCATTTT. Its translation: CASSPDRPSNQPQHF.

This chain joins TRBV25-1 and TRBJ2-1, with 9 bases aligning to TRBD2. CDR3 length equals 15 residues. Germline V CDR1 and CDR2: MGHDK, SYGVNS. Trimming cost V 3 bases and J 7 bases; bases outside gene matches: 7. Here the CDR3 DNA reads TGTGCCAGCAGTGATAGGAGCGGGGGGAAGAATGAGCAGTTCTTC. Translated: CASSDRSGGKNEQFF. The full variable domain, with the rest looked up from reference TRBV25-1 and TRBJ2-1, is EADIYQTPRYLVIGTGKKITLECSQTMGHDKMYWYQQDPGMELHLIHYSYGVNSTEKGDLSSESTVSRIRTEHFPLTLESARPSHTSQYLCASSDRSGGKNEQFFGPGTRLTVL.

The chain carries TRBV29-1 and TRBJ2-3; the D gene is possibly TRBD2 (6 bases). CDR3 size: 14 residues. V lost 7 bases to trimming and J lost 0 bases, with 14 bases between them. The germline V gene encodes CDR1 SQVTM and CDR2 ANQGSEA. The CDR3 DNA is TGCAGCGCGGCGGGGTCTACTAGCACAGATACGCAGTATTTT. It is translated as CSAAGSTSTDTQYF.

The rearrangement joins TRBV11-2 to TRBJ1-1; 7 nucleotides align to TRBD1. CDR3 size: 12 residues. V gave up 5 bases and J gave up 11 bases; unmatched junction bases: 8. Per germline, CDR1 SGHAT and CDR2 FQNNGV. CDR3 coding DNA: TGTGCCAGCAGCGCACTAACAGGGGTGGCTTTCTTT. It is translated as CASSALTGVAFF. Drawing the rest from reference TRBV11-2 and TRBJ1-1, the complete variable domain is EAGVAQSPRYKIIEKRQSVAFWCNPISGHATLYWYQQILGQGPKLLIQFQNNGVVDDSQLPKDRFSAERLKGVDSTLKIQPAKLEDSAVYLCASSALTGVAFFGQGTRLTVV.

The chain combines TRBV7-2 with TRBJ2-6; 7 bases are a match to TRBD1. With V trimmed by 4 bases and J by 0 bases, 3 bases remained unmatched. The CDR3 loop spans 16 amino acids. CDR1 and CDR2 from the germline V gene are SGHTA and FQGNSA. The CDR3 loop is CASSWDRSSGANVLTF. The DNA for the CDR3 is TGTGCCAGCAGCTGGGACAGAAGCTCTGGGGCCAACGTCCTGACTTTC. Full variable domain (outside the CDR3, taken from reference TRBV7-2 and TRBJ2-6): GAGVSQSPSNKVTEKGKDVELRCDPISGHTALYWYRQSLGQGLEFLIYFQGNSAPDKSGLPSDRFSAERTGGSVSTLTIQRTQQEDSAVYLCASSWDRSSGANVLTFGAGSRLTVL.

The V and J genes are TRBV7-8 and TRBJ1-5; perhaps TRBD1 as D (6 bases). The CDR3 runs to 15 residues. The germline V gene encodes CDR1 SGHVS and CDR2 FQNEAQ. The V end lost 6 bases, the J end lost 5 bases, and 17 bases lay between the germline ends. Written as DNA, the CDR3 is TGTGCCAGCAGTATGGGGGGCCTGGGGCATCAGCCCCAGCATTTT. Translating it yields CASSMGGLGHQPQHF. Using reference TRBV7-8 and TRBJ1-5 for the parts outside the CDR3, the full variable domain is GAGVSQSPRYKVAKRGQDVALRCDPISGHVSLFWYQQALGQGPEFLTYFQNEAQLDKSGLPSDRFFAERPEGSVSTLKIQRTQQEDSAVYLCASSMGGLGHQPQHFGDGTRLSIL.

The J gene is TRBJ1-1, the V gene TRBV6-6; D may be TRBD1 (6 bases). The CDR3 is 15 residues long. Per germline, CDR1 MNHNY and CDR2 SVGAGI (reference sequence). Trimming removed 10 bases from V and 1 base from J, with 19 bases in between. CDR3 nucleotides: TGTGCCATCAGCGTGTGGGGGGCAGGGAACACTGAAGCTTTCTTT. Protein product: CAISVWGAGNTEAFF.

This chain connects TRBV9 to TRBJ1-1; unclear D gene. CDR1 SGDLS and CDR2 YYNGEE come from the germline V gene. V lost 0 bases to trimming and J lost 4 bases, with 13 bases between them. This CDR3 is built from 15 residues. In nucleotides, the CDR3 is TGTGCCAGCAGCGTAGATCCAGGATTTGGCACTGAAGCTTTCTTT. Translation gives CASSVDPGFGTEAFF.

J is TRBJ1-2 and V is TRBV13, with unresolved D. V was trimmed by 1 base and J by 0 bases, leaving 9 bases between them. Germline V CDR1 and CDR2: PRHDT, FYEKMQ (reference sequence). This CDR3 comprises 15 residues. The CDR3 here is CASSLVGSPNYGYTF. CDR3 sequence (DNA): TGTGCCAGCAGCTTAGTCGGGTCCCCTAACTATGGCTACACCTTC.

The rearrangement uses TRBV11-2 and TRBJ1-3; no clear D gene. This CDR3 is built from 13 residues. The V and J ends lost 0 bases and 9 bases respectively, with 9 bases between them. From germline, CDR1 is SGHAT and CDR2 FQNNGV. This CDR3 reads CASSLDRRGTIYF. The CDR3 region has the DNA TGTGCCAGCAGCTTAGACCGTCGGGGCACCATATATTTT.

This chain uses TRBV7-9 with TRBJ2-3; perhaps TRBD1 as D (6 bases). This CDR3 spans 11 amino acids. The germline V and J ends were trimmed by 4 bases and 11 bases, with 10 bases remaining between them. Germline V gene data show CDR1 as SEHNR and CDR2 as FQNEAQ (reference sequence). CDR3 in amino acids: CASSYPGQQYF. The CDR3 DNA reads as TGTGCCAGCAGCTACCCGGGACAGCAGTATTTT.

Only one count was recorded for this clone. The chain has TRBV7-9 and TRBJ1-3; D unresolved. V gave up 2 bases and J gave up 8 bases, with 4 bases separating them. The germline CDR1 and CDR2 sequences are SEHNR and FQNEAQ (reference sequence). CDR3 size: 11 residues. CDR3 loop: CASSLTDTIYF. The CDR3 bases are TGTGCCAGCAGCTTAACCGACACCATATATTTT. The variable domain in full, completed from reference TRBV7-9 and TRBJ1-3, reads DTGVSQNPRHKITKRGQNVTFRCDPISEHNRLYWYRQTLGQGPEFLTYFQNEAQLEKSRLLSDRFSAERPKGSFSTLEIQRTEQGDSAMYLCASSLTDTIYFGEGSWLTVV.